This is a list of T cell receptor beta chains from one sample in a study of CD8 T cells in ankylosing spondylitis. TCRdb reanalysed the 5' RACE reads using MiXCR and keeps one entry per CDR3 protein. The table has more than 300,000 distinct CDR3 sequences, 11% seen once. The specimen was blood, either unsorted or a sorted T cell fraction (not recorded which). The receptors stem from a female donor with ankylosing spondylitis or in good health (not recorded which). The conserved cysteine and the conserved F or W are not part of the CDR3 here. The order of the fields is J gene, clone size, V gene, CDR3 protein. A row's size may be missing; if present it is once, few, many or a size class.

TRBJ1-5,many,TRBV15,ATGQRNQPQH
TRBJ1-6,few,TRBV28,ASTRQGNSPLH
TRBJ2-2,many,TRBV5-1,ASSFPGQGRTGELF
TRBJ1-3,-,TRBV10-3,AIRTGPNSGNTIY
TRBJ2-1,many,TRBV5-1,ASRPSRSSYNEQF
TRBJ1-1,many,TRBV27,ASSLRPRQSFNMNTEAF
TRBJ2-3,many,TRBV10-3,AIRDYSDTQY
TRBJ1-1,many,TRBV10-3,AISERGNTEAF
TRBJ2-7,many,TRBV28,ASNSMGALRYEQY
TRBJ2-1,few,TRBV2,ASTTDSADYNEQF
TRBJ1-3,many,TRBV28,ASSSARIAIY
TRBJ2-7,many,TRBV11-2,ASSLEPGGYEQY
TRBJ2-5,many,TRBV20-1,SAPSGSETQY
TRBJ1-4,many,TRBV6-5,ASSYSTGRNEKLF
TRBJ2-1,many,TRBV29-1,SVEGWAGEAGGSYNEQF
TRBJ1-1,few,TRBV15,ATSRGAGTEAF
TRBJ2-7,many,TRBV20-1,SAQTASGIRASYEQY
TRBJ2-1,many,TRBV5-1,ASSLIAGGFVNEQF
TRBJ1-5,few,TRBV6-2/TRBV6-3,ASRKDRAVGQPQH
TRBJ2-3,few,TRBV20-1,SPPGGAGSTQY
TRBJ2-7,-,TRBV7-9,ASSLVGRGDEEQY
TRBJ2-5,many,TRBV20-1,SARAGGTEQTQY
TRBJ2-5,few,TRBV12-3/TRBV12-4,ASRSGQTETQY
TRBJ2-3,-,TRBV5-1,ASSPSCTRTDTQY
TRBJ2-7,-,TRBV5-1,ASSSRVTPWTYEQY
TRBJ2-3,many,TRBV20-1,SARDTRFASTDTQY
TRBJ2-7,few,TRBV3-1,ASSQVVGLHAYEQY
TRBJ1-6,many,TRBV5-6,ASSLGGRHSPLH